The T cell receptor beta chain described here comes from a study of blood T cell repertoires in COVID-19. The CDR3 loop spans 15 amino acids. V lost 5 bases and J lost 2, with 13 bases in between. The germline gives CDR1 MDHEN, CDR2 SYDVKM. The repertoire was sequenced with immunoSEQ multiplex PCR; TCRdb's copy has only in-frame clones and lacks some. The sample lists about 59,000 clones; around three quarters were seen once. The V gene is TRBV28, the J gene TRBJ2-1; D is perhaps TRBD2 (6 bases). Sequencing was done on a sample of peripheral blood. This sequence originates from a man aged 60-69 years with acute or convalescent COVID-19. DNA for the CDR3: TGTGCCAGCAGTCCCGGGACTGGGGCCTACAATGAGCAGTTCTTC. This sequence encodes CASSPGTGAYNEQFF.